Each of the 9 T cell receptor beta chains below was sequenced from the same sample in a study of cytomegalovirus exposure and HLA in healthy donors. In the PCR, 60 Vbeta and 13 Jbeta primers were used. Profiled with immunoSEQ multiplex PCR; TCRdb holds only in-frame clones, not every one. The sample has approximately 200,000 clones; more than 70% are singletons. Sequencing used PBMCs. These receptors were collected from a boy younger than 18 in good health and CMV-seronegative.

This clone has only a few counts. J is TRBJ1-4 and V is TRBV29-1, with 7 nucleotides matching TRBD1. J was trimmed by 0 bases and V by 5 bases; bases with no gene match: 3. The length of the CDR3 is 14 residues. Germline-derived CDR1 and CDR2 are SQVTM and ANQGSEA. CDR3: CSVSRGTTNEKLFF. In DNA, the CDR3 is TGCAGCGTTTCCAGGGGGACAACTAATGAAAAACTGTTTTTT.

The chain combines TRBV28 with TRBJ2-1; D unclear. Trimming stripped 2 bases from V and 6 bases from J, with 8 bases between. Per germline, CDR1 MDHEN and CDR2 SYDVKM. CDR3 size: 13 residues. DNA for the CDR3: TGTGCCAGCAGTTTAGACATTGGCAATGAGCAGTTCTTC. It translates to CASSLDIGNEQFF.

CDR3 residues: CASSPTLRETQYF. The CDR3 nucleotides read TGTGCCAGCAGCCCTACGTTGCGAGAGACCCAGTACTTC. The rearrangement joins TRBV6-1 to TRBJ2-5; no clear D gene. This CDR3 region has 13 residues. V was shortened by 6 bases and J by 4 bases, with 12 bases between the two germline ends. Germline loops: CDR1 MNHNS, CDR2 SASEGT.

The chain recombines TRBV5-6 with TRBJ2-7; 10 nucleotides match TRBD2. Germline-derived CDR1 and CDR2 are SGHDT and YYEEEE. This CDR3 has 15 residues. J was trimmed by 6 bases and V by 2 bases; bases with no gene match: 8. CDR3 protein: CASSFRASGRPEQYF. DNA of the CDR3: TGTGCCAGCAGCTTCAGGGCTAGCGGGAGACCCGAGCAGTACTTC.

This chain's CDR3 is CAISESQAPNYGYTF. The CDR3 DNA is TGTGCCATCAGTGAGTCGCAGGCTCCTAACTATGGCTACACCTTC. The V gene is TRBV10-3, the J gene TRBJ1-2; D uncertain. The CDR3 contains 15 residues. The V end was cut by 0 bases, the J end by 0 bases, with 8 bases between. Germline assignment: CDR1 ENHRY and CDR2 SYGVKD.

The chain combines TRBV5-6 with TRBJ1-5, with 11 nucleotides matching TRBD1. The length of the CDR3 is 15 residues. V was clipped by 3 bases and J by 6 bases; unmatched bases: 5. Germline CDR1 reads SGHDT; CDR2 reads YYEEEE. The DNA of the CDR3 is TGTGCCAGCAGCTGGGGACAGGGGGAAGCTCAGCCCCAGCATTTT. This encodes CASSWGQGEAQPQHF. The full variable domain, with the rest looked up from reference TRBV5-6 and TRBJ1-5, is DAGVTQSPTHLIKTRGQQVTLRCSPKSGHDTVSWYQQALGQGPQFIFQYYEEEERQRGNFPDRFSGHQFPNYSSELNVNALLLGDSALYLCASSWGQGEAQPQHFGDGTRLSIL.

The chain combines TRBV5-4 with TRBJ1-2; 9 nucleotides line up with TRBD1. V shed 4 bases and J 13 bases; nucleotides not matched to a gene: 11. This CDR3 contains 13 residues. CDR1 is SGHNT, CDR2 YYREEE, per germline (reference sequence). In nucleotides, the CDR3 is TGTGCCAGCAGCGTCGACCCACAGGGGGCAGGCACCTTC. Encoded protein: CASSVDPQGAGTF.

This clone has only a few counts. The J gene is TRBJ1-1, the V gene TRBV5-1; D might be TRBD1 (5 bases). The length of the CDR3 is 13 residues. Looked up from germline, CDR1 is SGHRS and CDR2 is YFSETQ. Trimming pared 5 bases from V and 5 bases from J, leaving 13 bases between. The DNA for the CDR3 is TGCGCCAGCAGTCCCACACGGGGGACTGAAGCTTTCTTT. Its translation: CASSPTRGTEAFF.

This chain joins TRBV28 and TRBJ2-4; a possible D gene is TRBD2 (5 bases). Germline V CDR1 and CDR2: MDHEN, SYDVKM. The V end lost 1 base, the J end lost 6 bases, and 16 bases lay between the germline ends. The CDR3 contains 16 residues. The CDR3 bases are TGTGCCAGCAGTTTATCGGAGGCGCCGTCCGTAAACATTCAGTACTTC. Encoded protein: CASSLSEAPSVNIQYF. Variable domain in full (rest from reference TRBV28 and TRBJ2-4): DVKVTQSSRYLVKRTGEKVFLECVQDMDHENMFWYRQDPGLGLRLIYFSYDVKMKEKGDIPEGYSVSREKKERFSLILESASTNQTSMYLCASSLSEAPSVNIQYFGAGTRLSVL.